The sample holds a few counts of the clone carrying this TCR beta chain. The antigen is not known. Trimming cost V 6 bases and J 3 bases, with 12 bases left between them. This CDR3 comprises 13 residues. Germline V gives CDR1 MNHEY, CDR2 SVGAGI. The data were obtained in a study of cytomegalovirus exposure and HLA in healthy donors. For the study at large: T cells numbering around 190 million yielded 100 million to 120 million unique TCR beta sequences in an earlier analysis. Study outcomes and limitations: According to a later analysis, donors in an Asian-associated ancestry cluster reportedly had fewer N-insertions than the roughly 660-donor mean.

PCR involved 60 Vbeta and 13 Jbeta primers. Clones were read by immunoSEQ multiplex PCR, and TCRdb kept only the in-frame ones, dropping some. The data show 70,000 to 100,000 clones, 65% to 85% seen once. The sequenced material came from PBMCs. The receptor comes from a man aged 18-30 years in good health and CMV-seronegative. This rearrangement joins TRBV6-5 to TRBJ2-7; possible D gene TRBD2, 6 bases. The CDR3 DNA reads TGTGCCAGCAGGACCGGGAGTAGCTACGAGCAGTACTTC. This translates into CASRTGSSYEQYF.